This paragraph covers one TCR beta chain sequence. This sample was included in a study of blood T cell repertoires in COVID-19. Overall study context: The samples span acute and convalescent COVID-19 from the United States, Italy and Spain.

CDR3 size: 16 residues. Looked up from germline, CDR1 is KGHDR and CDR2 is SFDVKD. V trimming: 4 bases; J trimming: 6 bases; junction bases outside the gene matches: 10. The authors' processing: Reference gene primer amplification gave estimated nucleated cell counts. Repertoires were generated with immunoSEQ multiplex PCR, while TCRdb's copy carries only in-frame clones and drops some. V and J calls and clone size follow that table, whereas D and trimming were derived from the DNA. The sample lists around 120,000 clones; about three quarters were seen once. This sequence originates from a man between 65 and 80 years old with acute or convalescent COVID-19. V is TRBV24-1 and J is TRBJ2-1; 8 bases match TRBD2. What was sequenced was peripheral blood. In nucleotides, the CDR3 is TGTGCCACCAGTGACCTGACCGGGACTAGTCTCAATGAGCAGTTCTTC. It codes for CATSDLTGTSLNEQFF.